This T cell receptor (beta chain) was identified in a study of blood T cell repertoires in COVID-19. Study at large: PBMCs, B-cell-depleted T cells, or T cells were the source of the cDNA or gDNA that made up the material.

Repertoires were generated with immunoSEQ multiplex PCR, while TCRdb's copy carries only in-frame clones and drops some. Among about 190,000 clones listed, 86% were seen once. Participant ages covered about 18 to 89 years across about 25 US areas. The germline V and J ends were trimmed by 3 bases and 0 bases, with 5 bases remaining between them. Per the germline V gene, CDR1 is LGHNA and CDR2 is YNFKEQ. This CDR3 spans 13 amino acids. The sequence came from a woman in her forties in a cohort exposed to, infected with or recovered from COVID-19 (not recorded which). The chain recombines TRBV4-2 with TRBJ1-1; D not certain. Sequences were obtained from PBMCs or T cells enriched from blood (not recorded which). The CDR3 coding sequence is TGTGCCAGCAGCCACCATCTGAACACTGAAGCTTTCTTT. Amino acid sequence: CASSHHLNTEAFF.